A single sample is the source of the 22 T cell receptor beta chains below, sequenced in a study of radiotherapy plus CTLA-4 blockade in lung cancer. Method: immunoSEQ multiplex PCR; TCRdb's copy keeps in-frame clones and lacks some. The table records roughly 100,000 clones, roughly 80% of them present only once. Sequencing used peripheral blood, obtained from a patient treated with radiotherapy plus ipilimumab. Receptors originate from a human donor with non-small cell lung cancer that progressed on radiotherapy plus ipilimumab.

The genes are TRBV28 and TRBJ2-3; 10 bases line up with TRBD2. This CDR3 has 16 amino acids. V dropped 1 base and J dropped 0; count of bases not matched to a gene: 1. Per the germline V gene, CDR1 is MDHEN and CDR2 is SYDVKM. Written as DNA, the CDR3 is TGTGCCAGCAGTTTATTGACTAGCGGGAGCACAGATACGCAGTATTTT. It yields the protein CASSLLTSGSTDTQYF.

The gene calls are TRBV27 and TRBJ2-4, with TRBD2 as a possible D gene (5 bases). The CDR3 sequence is 14 residues long. Germline V lookup: CDR1 MNHEY, CDR2 SMNVEV (reference sequence). V shed 4 bases and J shed 8 bases, with 15 bases lying between them. The CDR3 region has the DNA TGTGCCAGCAGTTCACATACGACCGGGGACATTCAGTACTTC. This codes for CASSSHTTGDIQYF.

This chain connects TRBV6-5 to TRBJ2-1, with D perhaps TRBD2 (6 bases). CDR3 length: 14 residues. V shed 8 bases and J shed 4 bases, with 15 bases lying between them. Germline V CDR1 and CDR2: MNHEY, SVGAGI. CDR3 in amino acids: CASSSGQGYNEQFF. As DNA, the CDR3 is TGTGCCAGCTCCAGCGGGCAGGGTTACAATGAGCAGTTCTTC.

The J gene is TRBJ2-6, the V gene TRBV5-1, with D possibly being TRBD1 (5 bases). This CDR3 spans 17 amino acids. Deletions cut 6 bases from V and 0 bases from J, with 16 bases between. The germline gives CDR1 SGHRS, CDR2 YFSETQ. The CDR3 DNA follows: TGCGCCAGCACCAAAGGGGCAGAAGGCTCTGGGGCCAACGTCCTGACTTTC. It specifies CASTKGAEGSGANVLTF.

This clone was counted a few times. CDR3 amino acids: CASSPSSGRYNEQFF. The CDR3 DNA follows: TGTGCCAGCAGTCCGTCTAGCGGGAGGTACAATGAGCAGTTCTTC. The genes are TRBV28 and TRBJ2-1, with 11 bases aligning to TRBD2. This CDR3 comprises 15 residues. Looked up from germline, CDR1 is MDHEN and CDR2 is SYDVKM. V gave up 5 bases and J gave up 4 bases; unmatched junction bases: 4.

This rearrangement joins TRBV19 to TRBJ2-3; D could derive from TRBD1 or TRBD2 (5 bases each). Trimming removed 3 bases at V and 4 bases at J, with 14 bases between. Germline CDR1 is LNHDA and CDR2 is SQIVND (reference sequence). The CDR3 length is 15 residues. The CDR3, as DNA: TGTGCCAGTAGTATCCTTGGGGGAGTGGCAGATACGCAGTATTTT. This codes for CASSILGGVADTQYF. Based on the CDR3 plus reference TRBV19 and TRBJ2-3, the full variable domain is DGGITQSPKYLFRKEGQNVTLSCEQNLNHDAMYWYRQDPGQGLRLIYYSQIVNDFQKGDIAEGYSVSREKKESFPLTVTSAQKNPTAFYLCASSILGGVADTQYFGPGTRLTVL.

V gene TRBV25-1 combines with J gene TRBJ2-1; the D gene is possibly TRBD1 (5 bases). The CDR3 is 18 residues long. Looked up from germline, CDR1 is MGHDK and CDR2 is SYGVNS. Trimming shortened V by 2 bases and J by 0 bases, and 17 bases separated the two germline ends. In DNA, the CDR3 is TGTGCCAGCAGTGAAGCCGACAGTTCATTTAGCTCCTACAATGAGCAGTTCTTC. It codes for CASSEADSSFSSYNEQFF.

The chain links TRBV10-3 to TRBJ2-7; D uncertain. Trimming took off 0 bases at V and 3 bases at J, with 9 bases between the two ends. Germline CDR1 and CDR2: ENHRY and SYGVKD. This CDR3 region has 14 residues. CDR3 in amino acids: CAISESTDGYEQYF. The CDR3 bases are TGTGCCATCAGTGAGTCGACGGACGGCTACGAGCAGTACTTC.

The rearrangement uses TRBV19 and TRBJ1-2, with D possibly being TRBD1 (5 bases). Per the germline V gene, CDR1 is LNHDA and CDR2 is SQIVND (reference sequence). The germline V and J ends were trimmed by 5 bases and 7 bases, with 14 bases remaining between them. This CDR3 comprises 13 residues. CDR3 nucleotides: TGTGCCAGTAGTCCCCCCAGGGACCTTGGCTACACCTTC. Its translation is CASSPPRDLGYTF.

The V call is TRBV27, the J call TRBJ2-1, with D perhaps matching TRBD2 (5 bases). This CDR3 region has 15 residues. Germline CDR1 reads MNHEY; CDR2 reads SMNVEV (reference sequence). V gave up 4 bases and J gave up 5 bases, with 15 bases separating them. CDR3 region: CASSSLGASHNEQFF. The CDR3 bases are TGTGCCAGCAGTTCACTAGGAGCCTCTCACAATGAGCAGTTCTTC.

V is TRBV6-6 and J is TRBJ1-5, with D possibly TRBD1 on 5 matching bases. The V gene's germline CDR1 is MNHNY and CDR2 SVGAGI (reference sequence). V was trimmed by 0 bases and J by 5 bases, leaving 5 bases between them. This CDR3 contains 13 residues. The CDR3 nucleotides read TGTGCCAGCAGTTACTCGGGGGATCAGCCCCAGCATTTT. It encodes CASSYSGDQPQHF.

This sequence joins TRBV6-5 and TRBJ1-2; the D is unclear. Germline V gene data show CDR1 as MNHEY and CDR2 as SVGAGI. CDR3 length: 13 amino acids. V lost 10 bases to trimming and J lost 4 bases, with 16 bases between them. The CDR3 nucleotides are TGTGCCACCGCCTTGACGGGGAGCTATGGCTACACCTTC. It specifies CATALTGSYGYTF.

The chain has TRBV6-6 and TRBJ2-2, with 8 bases identical to TRBD1. After removal of 6 bases from V and 5 bases from J, the junction contained 2 bases not matched to a gene. Germline V gene data show CDR1 as MNHNY and CDR2 as SVGAGI (reference sequence). The CDR3 has 13 residues. Here the CDR3 DNA reads TGTGCCAGCAGAAGACAGGGGACCGGGGAGCTGTTTTTT. It translates to CASRRQGTGELFF.

DNA of the CDR3: TGCGCCAGCAGCCAAGAACCCCCGCCGGTCAACGAGCAGTACTTC. Translation gives CASSQEPPPVNEQYF. The V gene is TRBV4-1, the J gene TRBJ2-5; the D is unclear. The last part of the DNA fits TRBJ2-7 better; the J call may be wrong. Germline-derived CDR1 and CDR2 are MGHRA and YSYEKL. The CDR3 is made up of 15 amino acids.

The gene calls are TRBV6-5 and TRBJ2-7; 8 bases map to TRBD1. J lost 3 bases, V lost 4 bases, and 8 bases had no gene match. Germline CDR1 is MNHEY and CDR2 is SVGAGI. There are 15 residues in the CDR3. The CDR3 region is CASSLLGTGGYEQYF. The CDR3 DNA is TGTGCCAGCAGTTTGTTGGGAACAGGGGGCTACGAGCAGTACTTC.

This sequence joins TRBV15 and TRBJ2-7, with D perhaps TRBD2 (5 bases). This CDR3 comprises 13 residues. CDR1 LNHNV and CDR2 YYDKDF come from the germline V gene (reference sequence). V lost 2 bases to trimming and J lost 3 bases, with 8 bases between them. This CDR3 is CATSRSGDYEQYF. CDR3 sequence (DNA): TGTGCCACCAGCAGATCCGGGGACTACGAGCAGTACTTC.

The genes are TRBV29-1 and TRBJ2-3; D call uncertain. With 1 base removed from V and 0 bases from J, the gap between germline ends came to 5 bases. Germline V gives CDR1 SQVTM, CDR2 ANQGSEA. The CDR3 extends over 13 amino acids. In DNA form, the CDR3 reads TGCAGCGTTGAAGCTGACAGCACAGATACGCAGTATTTT. It yields the protein CSVEADSTDTQYF.

J is TRBJ2-3 and V is TRBV6-5; perhaps D is TRBD1 or TRBD2 (5 bases each). The length of the CDR3 is 15 residues. CDR1 and CDR2 from the germline V gene are MNHEY and SVGAGI. With 6 bases removed from V and 0 bases from J, the gap between germline ends came to 13 bases. This CDR3 reads CASSMRGLSTDTQYF. In DNA, the CDR3 is TGTGCCAGCAGCATGAGGGGTCTAAGCACAGATACGCAGTATTTT.

The gene calls are TRBV9 and TRBJ2-2; D ambiguous. This CDR3 is 13 amino acids long. Germline-derived CDR1 and CDR2 are SGDLS and YYNGEE. Deletions cut 4 bases from V and 6 bases from J, with 10 bases between. CDR3 nucleotides: TGTGCCAGCAGCTCTACGTTCGCCGGGGAGCTGTTTTTT. Its protein is CASSSTFAGELFF.

The rearrangement links TRBV5-1 to TRBJ2-7; TRBD2 aligns across 13 bases. Losses at the gene ends were 4 bases for V and 2 bases for J; bases not matched to a gene: 6. This CDR3 has 16 amino acids. Germline CDR1 and CDR2: SGHRS and YFSETQ. CDR3: CASSAGLAGPPYEQYF. In DNA form, the CDR3 reads TGCGCCAGCAGCGCGGGACTAGCGGGGCCCCCCTACGAGCAGTACTTC.

V is TRBV16 and J is TRBJ1-5, with D tentatively TRBD1 (5 bases). This CDR3 has 15 residues. The V end lost 0 bases, the J end lost 4 bases, and 10 bases lay between the germline ends. The germline gives CDR1 KGHSY, CDR2 FQNENV. DNA for the CDR3: TGTGCCAGCAGCCAATCAAGGGGAGCTAATCAGCCCCAGCATTTT. Translating gives CASSQSRGANQPQHF.

This clone was picked up one time. The genes are TRBV5-6 and TRBJ1-2; 8 bases match TRBD1. Germline V CDR1 and CDR2: SGHDT, YYEEEE. J gave up 3 bases and V 4 bases, and 8 bases lay outside the gene matches. There are 15 residues in the CDR3. CDR3 sequence: CASSPAQGAYYGYTF. CDR3 DNA: TGTGCCAGCAGCCCCGCCCAGGGGGCCTACTATGGCTACACCTTC.